This T cell receptor beta chain was retrieved from a study of blood T cell repertoires in COVID-19 (dated by TCRdb to the early 2020s). Some background on the complete study: Samples covering the acute and convalescent phases of COVID-19 were provided by collaborators in the United States, Italy and Spain. The repertoires were released in a freely available public database intended as a resource for research on the immune response to SARS-CoV-2. The prospective study material was composed of cDNA or gDNA derived from T cells, B-cell-depleted T cells, or PBMCs. Nearly every sample came with metadata listing a de-identified subject ID, COVID-19 status, age in years and sex. Where available, HLA class I and class II types were obtained from metadata supplied by the sample provider rather than from assay-based typing. Samples came from the ongoing ImmuneRACE study (first 160 participants) plus 1,254 subjects from 6 global collaborators. Deeply sampled blood TCRbeta repertoires from subjects exposed to, actively infected with, or recovered from COVID-19 were included in the dataset.

One collaborating source in Seattle enrolled patients during active infection and followed them longitudinally through the course of disease. Collaborating institutions collected whole blood in K2EDTA tubes following their own protocols. Collaborator samples were shipped for TCRbeta analysis as frozen whole blood, isolated PBMCs, or DNA extracted from either sample type. Findings and caveats that apply to the study as a whole: The amount of clinical and demographic metadata varied by source and participant and was provided uncurated.

TCRbeta CDR3 regions were amplified from genomic DNA by means of the immunoSEQ Assay, a bias-controlled multiplex PCR. Regarding the original processing steps: Nucleated cell counts per sample were estimated from amplification of reference gene primers within the assay. To quantify the absolute abundance of each unique TCRbeta CDR3 rearrangement, sequence reads were collapsed and filtered. For each sample, productive Simpson clonality was calculated as the square root of Simpson's diversity index across productive rearrangements. The clones in this table, taken by TCRdb from immuneACCESS, are in-frame only. Not every clone is retained; where verified, under half of the shortfall comes from an unresolved V gene, and the cause of the rest is unknown. V, J and clone size reflect that table, while D and trimming were determined from the DNA. This sample is represented by about 200,000 clones; about 94% of them were singletons. The ten largest clones add up to around 0.84% of the sample.

As regards this clone: Its binding antigen is unknown. There are no base qualities to consult, and no much larger clone falls within one base.

V is reduced by 2 bases and J by 5 bases, leaving a spacing of 6 bases between them. The CDR3 holds 12 amino acids from the cysteine to the phenylalanine. CDR3 DNA is the only sequence kept; it has 36 bases, read in frame from the first base. CDR1 SGHVS and CDR2 FQNEAQ are derived from the germline V gene. The sequence came from a man aged 60 to 69 with COVID-19, enrolled during active disease. The rearrangement joined TRBV7-8 to TRBJ2-5; the D gene cannot be named for sure. Sequencing was performed on peripheral blood. The DNA is TGTGCCAGCAGCTTATCCGGGGAGACCCAGTACTTC. Protein translation: CASSLSGETQYF.